The clone carrying this T cell receptor beta chain was counted many times. Using its own MiXCR run on the PCR reads, TCRdb lists one record per CDR3 protein. The table records thousands of distinct CDR3 sequences, approximately 15% of them present only once. Germline CDR1 SGHAT, CDR2 FQDESV (reference sequence). The CDR3 consists of 14 residues. Trimming stripped 0 bases from V and 6 bases from J, with 6 bases between. The data are from a study of tumor-infiltrating lymphocytes in oesophageal squamous cell carcinoma. The J gene is TRBJ1-6, the V gene TRBV11-1; a possible D gene is TRBD1 (6 bases). Sequencing was done on a sample of blood. This TCR was recovered from a male donor with esophageal squamous cell carcinoma. CDR3 amino acids: CASSLAGGNSPLHF. The DNA for the CDR3 is TGTGCCAGCAGCTTAGCAGGGGGTAATTCACCCCTCCACTTT.